The rows below give T cell receptor beta chains drawn from one sample of a study of control samples from healthy donors and cancer patients. Clones were sequenced by immunoSEQ multiplex PCR, and TCRdb holds only the in-frame ones, with some missing. Here the sample spans approximately 110,000 clones, 90% being singletons. Sequenced: blood. The source is a human donor in good health. The donor label of this sample is uncertain. Each CDR3 is given with its conserved first and last residue. D genes are given only for firm matches. A row's size may be missing; if present it is once, few, many or a size class.

>NA|TRBV7-2|TRBJ2-1|NA
TGTGCCAGCAGCTTAGGCTCAGCCTCCTACAATGAGCAGTTCTTC
CASSLGSASYNEQFF
>NA|TRBV3-1/TRBV3-2|TRBJ2-1|NA
TGTGCCAGCAGCCCGGCGTCAGGGCATGAGCAGTTCTTC
CASSPASGHEQFF
>NA|TRBV2|TRBJ1-5|NA
TGTGCCAGCAGTGCAACAGGAATCCAGCCCCAGCATTTT
CASSATGIQPQHF
>NA|TRBV12-3/TRBV12-4|TRBJ1-2|NA
TGTGCCAGCTCGGGCAGGGTCTATGGCTACACCTTC
CASSGRVYGYTF
>NA|TRBV6-6|TRBJ1-5|TRBD1
TGTGCCAGCAGTCCAGGGGGAGGGGTAGGGCAGCCCCAGCATTTT
CASSPGGGVGQPQHF
>once|TRBV7-9|TRBJ2-1|TRBD2
TGTGCCAGCAGCCACAACAACGGGGGGGCCAGTGAGCAGTTCTTC
CASSHNNGGASEQFF
>NA|TRBV30|TRBJ2-3|NA
TGTGCCTGGAGTGTGAGGGGTAGCACAGATACGCAGTATTTT
CAWSVRGSTDTQYF
>once|TRBV9|TRBJ2-1|NA
TGTGCCAGCAGCGTAGGGGGCTCTAGCTCCTACAATGAGCAGTTCTTC
CASSVGGSSSYNEQFF
>NA|TRBV6-5|TRBJ2-7|TRBD2
TGTGCCAGCAGTTACTCGTCGGGACTAGCCTACGAGCAGTACTTC
CASSYSSGLAYEQYF
>NA|TRBV30|TRBJ1-2|NA
TGTGCCTGGAGTGCTACCGTCGGGCTGTATGGCTACACCTTC
CAWSATVGLYGYTF
>NA|TRBV9|TRBJ2-1|NA
TGTGCCAGCAGCGTAGGGGGCCCCTTCTCCTACAATGAGCAGTTCTTC
CASSVGGPFSYNEQFF
>NA|TRBV4-3|TRBJ1-4|NA
TGCGCCAGCACGCCAAATCAAAACAGGGTAGCAGGGGAAAAACTGTTTTTT
CASTPNQNRVAGEKLFF
>NA|TRBV11-2|TRBJ2-7|NA
TGTGCCAGCGGGGGTTGGTACGAGCAGTACTTC
CASGGWYEQYF
>NA|TRBV7-6|TRBJ2-1|NA
TGTGCCAGCAGCCCGTTTGGGGAAGGCAACAATGAGCAGTTCTTC
CASSPFGEGNNEQFF
>NA|TRBV28|TRBJ1-2|NA
TGTGCCAGCAGTTTTACCAAGGGGGGAGAATATGGCTACACCTTC
CASSFTKGGEYGYTF
>once|TRBV3-1/TRBV3-2|TRBJ1-3|TRBD1
TGTGCCAGCAGCCGCAGCGGGACAGGGCTCTCTGGAAACACCATATATTTT
CASSRSGTGLSGNTIYF
>NA|TRBV6-1|TRBJ2-1|NA
TGTGCCAGCAGTGATGGTGGATATTCCTACAATGAGCAGTTCTTC
CASSDGGYSYNEQFF
>NA|TRBV6-2/TRBV6-3|TRBJ1-1|NA
TGTGCCAGCAGTTACGTGAGGGGAAGTGGGAACACTGAAGCTTTCTTT
CASSYVRGSGNTEAFF
>NA|TRBV18|TRBJ2-7|TRBD1
TGTGCCAGCTCACCCGGACAGGGGGCGGTCTACGAGCAGTACTTC
CASSPGQGAVYEQYF
>NA|TRBV2|TRBJ1-2|NA
TGTGCCAGCAGTGACAGGGTGGATGGCTACACCTTC
CASSDRVDGYTF
>NA|TRBV6-5|TRBJ1-6|TRBD1
TGTGCCAGCAAGAACCGGGACAGAGATAATTCACCCCTCCACTTT
CASKNRDRDNSPLHF
>NA|TRBV5-5|TRBJ2-5|NA
TGTGCCAGCAGCGCACAGGTAAACCAAGAGACCCAGTACTTC
CASSAQVNQETQYF
>NA|TRBV19|TRBJ1-6|NA
TGTGCCAGTAGTATAGCGAGCAGGAGCTCCTATAATTCACCCCTCCACTTT
CASSIASRSSYNSPLHF
>NA|TRBV6-5|TRBJ2-3|TRBD2
TGTGCCAGCAGTTATGGGCTAGCGGGGGCAGATACGCAGTATTTT
CASSYGLAGADTQYF
>NA|TRBV14|TRBJ1-2|TRBD1
TGTGCCAGCAGCCTTATTCCGGGACAGGGTTCTTTGGGCTACACCTTC
CASSLIPGQGSLGYTF
>NA|TRBV12-3/TRBV12-4|TRBJ1-2|TRBD1
TGTGCCACCAGGGGGGTCTCAGGGGGCTACACCTTC
CATRGVSGGYTF
>NA|TRBV14|TRBJ1-2|NA
TGTGCCAGCAGCCAATTATCTGCGCCAGGGCGAACTGGTGGCTACACCTTC
CASSQLSAPGRTGGYTF
>NA|TRBV28|TRBJ2-5|NA
TGTGCCAGCAGTTTAACACCTGGCAGGGCCGAGACCCAGTACTTC
CASSLTPGRAETQYF
>NA|TRBV6-2/TRBV6-3|TRBJ1-1|NA
TGTGCCAGCAGTTACGGGCAGAACACTGAAGCTTTCTTT
CASSYGQNTEAFF
>NA|TRBV27|TRBJ1-2|TRBD1
TGTGCCAGTAATAACGTACCCCCTCTCCCGGGACAGTATGGCTACACCTTC
CASNNVPPLPGQYGYTF
>NA|TRBV5-5|TRBJ2-2|TRBD1
TGTGCCAGCAGCTTACAGGGGTCCGGGGAGCTGTTTTTT
CASSLQGSGELFF
>NA|TRBV12-3/TRBV12-4|TRBJ2-1|NA
TGTGCCAGCAGATCTAGGGGGAATGAGCAGTTCTTC
CASRSRGNEQFF
>NA|TRBV7-9|TRBJ2-5|NA
TGTGCCAGCAGCTTAGTAATTGGGGGAAGAGAGACCCAGTACTTC
CASSLVIGGRETQYF
>NA|TRBV6-4|TRBJ1-2|NA
TGTGCCAGCAGTGACTCGCCAGGTTCGGGGGGCTACACCTTC
CASSDSPGSGGYTF
>once|TRBV19|TRBJ1-1|TRBD1
TGTGCCAGTAGTATAGTTCACGTAGGGACAGGGTTAAGCACTGAAGCTTTCTTT
CASSIVHVGTGLSTEAFF
>NA|TRBV28|TRBJ2-6|TRBD1
TGTGCCACCACGACAGGGAACTCTGGGGCCAACGTCCTGACTTTC
CATTTGNSGANVLTF
>NA|TRBV9|TRBJ2-2|NA
TGTGCCAGCAGCGAAATCGTCGGGACGAACACCGGGGAGCTGTTTTTT
CASSEIVGTNTGELFF
>NA|TRBV3-1/TRBV3-2|TRBJ2-1|NA
TGTGCCAGCAGCCAGGACTACAATGAGCAGTTCTTC
CASSQDYNEQFF
>NA|TRBV5-1|TRBJ1-1|TRBD1
TGCGCCAGCAGCTTGGCCGGGACAGGGCAAGAAGCTTTCTTT
CASSLAGTGQEAFF
>once|TRBV19|TRBJ1-1|NA
TGTGCCACCGGGGAGGGACAGAACACTGAAGCTTTCTTT
CATGEGQNTEAFF
>NA|TRBV18|TRBJ1-6|NA
TGTGCCAGCTCACCATCCGGCCCGATGAATTCACCCCTCCACTTT
CASSPSGPMNSPLHF
>NA|TRBV7-6|TRBJ2-2|TRBD1
TGTGCCAGCGGGACAGTTATCGGGGAGCTGTTTTTT
CASGTVIGELFF
>NA|TRBV7-2|TRBJ1-2|NA
TGTGCCAGCAGCTTAGTACAGCCCTCTAACTATGGCTACACCTTC
CASSLVQPSNYGYTF
>NA|TRBV7-6|TRBJ2-1|TRBD2
TGTGCCAGCAGCTCATGGGCGGGGGGAAAGTCCTACAATGAGCAGTTCTTC
CASSSWAGGKSYNEQFF
>NA|TRBV19|TRBJ1-2|NA
TGTGCCAGTAGTATTGGCCAAGGAACGGGCTACACCTTC
CASSIGQGTGYTF
>NA|TRBV2|TRBJ1-4|NA
TGTGCCAGCAAACAGGGTAATGAAAAACTGTTTTTT
CASKQGNEKLFF
>NA|TRBV7-9|TRBJ1-2|NA
TGTGCCAGCAGTTCAACAGGGCTATATGGCTACACCTTC
CASSSTGLYGYTF
>NA|TRBV24-1|TRBJ2-1|TRBD2
TGTGCCACCAGTGACCTGGGGGGGGAAAACAATGAGCAGTTCTTC
CATSDLGGENNEQFF
>NA|TRBV11-2|TRBJ1-3|TRBD1
TGTGCCAGCACTACAGGGGCTGGAAACACCATATATTTT
CASTTGAGNTIYF
>NA|TRBV6-1|TRBJ2-5|TRBD2
TGTGCCAGCAGTGGAGTGGCTAGCGGGGGCCCGTACCAAGAGACCCAGTACTTC
CASSGVASGGPYQETQYF
>NA|TRBV27|TRBJ1-1|TRBD1
TGTGCCAGCAGTTACAGGGGGCATACTGAAGCTTTCTTT
CASSYRGHTEAFF
>NA|TRBV6-5|TRBJ1-2|TRBD1
TGTGCCAGCAGGGACAGGGCCGTGAACTATGGCTACACCTTC
CASRDRAVNYGYTF
>NA|TRBV3-1/TRBV3-2|TRBJ1-1|NA
TGTGCCAGCAGCCAACCCCCCAGGGCAGGGAAGGGTCGGACTGAAGCTTTCTTT
CASSQPPRAGKGRTEAFF